The 20 T cell receptor beta chains given below trace back to one sample, sequenced in a study of regulatory T cells in long-lasting Graves disease. Investigators prepared the TCR beta libraries by applying iRepertoire HTBI primers and Arm-PCR of CDR3 regions. TCRdb re-analysed the multiplex PCR reads in MiXCR, keeping a single row per CDR3 protein. The sample lists 400,000 to 500,000 distinct CDR3 sequences; about a sixth were seen once. The time point is: newly diagnosed GD, antithyroid drugs for less than 3 months. Preparation of the TCR library used RNA extracted from PBMCs. The data also belong to a second study, concerning T cells in Graves' hyperthyroidism and ophthalmopathy.

The sample consisted of peripheral blood mononuclear cells (PBMCs), taken at new diagnosis, from a patient treated with antithyroid drugs. These receptors came from a woman aged 18-30 years with Graves disease.

Many counts were recorded for this clonotype. This chain links TRBV7-2 with TRBJ2-1; D not resolved. The V end was cut by 3 bases, the J end by 5 bases, with 11 bases between. Germline V gene sequence: CDR1 SGHTA, CDR2 FQGNSA. CDR3 length: 14 amino acids. The CDR3 here is CASSFRILHNEQFF. CDR3 bases: TGTGCCAGCAGCTTCCGCATACTCCACAATGAGCAGTTCTTC.

Only a few counts were recorded for this clonotype. This sequence may be a read error, since a much larger clone differs from it by one base. The chain couples TRBV7-6 to TRBJ2-5, with D uncertain. The CDR3 is made up of 13 amino acids. Germline V lookup: CDR1 SGHVS, CDR2 FNYEAQ. Trimming pared 3 bases from V and 0 bases from J, leaving 5 bases between. In nucleotides, the CDR3 is TGTGCCAGCAGCTTTGAGTACCAAGAGACCCAGTACTTC. Amino acid sequence: CASSFEYQETQYF.

The chain uses TRBV28 and TRBJ2-4; 13 bases line up with TRBD2. Germline CDR1 reads MDHEN; CDR2 reads SYDVKM. J lost 0 bases, V lost 5 bases, and 7 bases had no gene match. The CDR3 totals 18 residues. The CDR3 sequence: CASSLPGTSGIAKNIQYF. The DNA for the CDR3 is TGTGCCAGCAGTCTTCCCGGGACTAGCGGGATAGCCAAAAACATTCAGTACTTC.

This clonotype was detected ten times or more. V usage is TRBV20-1 and J usage is TRBJ2-7, with 7 bases lining up with TRBD2. J gave up 8 bases and V 1 base, and 8 bases lay outside the gene matches. There are 13 residues in the CDR3. In germline, CDR1 is DFQATT, CDR2 SNEGSKA (reference sequence). CDR3 in amino acids: CSARVAGTMKQYF. The CDR3 DNA reads TGCAGTGCTAGAGTGGCGGGGACTATGAAGCAGTACTTC.

The table lists this clonotype with a count of one. The chain employs TRBV7-9 and TRBJ1-1; a possible D gene is TRBD1 (5 bases). From germline, CDR1 is SEHNR and CDR2 FQNEAQ (reference sequence). The CDR3 is 13 residues long. The V gene lost 1 base and the J gene lost 6 bases, with 9 bases spanning the gap. CDR3 coding DNA: TGTGCCAGCAGCTTAGTCAGGGTATCTGAAGCTTTCTTT. It codes for CASSLVRVSEAFF.

The V and J genes are TRBV7-6 and TRBJ2-7; 8 bases are a match to TRBD1. The CDR3 is made up of 15 amino acids. CDR1 and CDR2 (germline): SGHVS, FNYEAQ. V trimming: 0 bases; J trimming: 6 bases; junction bases outside the gene matches: 7. CDR3 region: CASSLAAGGIGEQYF. In DNA form, the CDR3 reads TGTGCCAGCAGCTTAGCGGCAGGGGGCATTGGCGAGCAGTACTTC.

This clonotype has ten or more counts. The chain joins TRBV28 to TRBJ2-2, with TRBD2 identical over 9 bases. V was clipped by 6 bases and J by 9 bases; unmatched bases: 11. Germline CDR1 is MDHEN and CDR2 is SYDVKM. The CDR3 is 15 amino acids. CDR3 sequence: CASSPRDSGSRELFF. The DNA for the CDR3 is TGTGCCAGCAGCCCCCGAGATAGCGGGAGCCGGGAGCTGTTTTTT.

This clonotype was found a few times. The rearrangement joins TRBV20-1 to TRBJ2-6, with 8 bases that match TRBD2. The V gene end was trimmed by 3 bases and the J gene end by 3 bases; junction bases not matched to a gene: 10. CDR3 length: 17 amino acids. Germline-derived CDR1 and CDR2 are DFQATT and SNEGSKA (reference sequence). CDR3 sequence (DNA): TGCAGTGCTAGCCTTGAGCGGGAGAGGGATGGGGCCAACGTCCTGACTTTC. This encodes CSASLERERDGANVLTF.

This clonotype was observed at least ten times. V gene TRBV13 combines with J gene TRBJ1-2; D gene ambiguous. V gave up 2 bases and J gave up 6 bases, with 10 bases separating them. The CDR3 length is 13 residues. The V gene's germline CDR1 is PRHDT and CDR2 FYEKMQ (reference sequence). The CDR3 here is CASSLYIADGYTF. CDR3 bases: TGTGCCAGCAGCTTATACATCGCCGATGGCTACACCTTC.

V and J are TRBV27 and TRBJ2-6; D is unresolved. The germline V gene encodes CDR1 MNHEY and CDR2 SMNVEV (reference sequence). The CDR3 extends over 14 amino acids. V gave up 2 bases and J gave up 4 bases, with 6 bases separating them. The CDR3: CASSLLPGANVLTF. The CDR3 DNA reads TGTGCCAGCAGTTTACTCCCCGGGGCCAACGTCCTGACTTTC.

This clonotype was counted many times. Relative to the germline gene, one junction end is altered; a read error may explain this. The chain employs TRBV12-3 or TRBV12-4 and TRBJ1-1, with D possibly being TRBD1 (6 bases). This CDR3 has 14 amino acids. The CDR3 sequence is CASSLGGPNTEAFF. The CDR3 DNA follows: TGTGCCAGCAGCTTAGGGGGACCGAACACTGAAGCTTTCTTT.

The rearrangement joins TRBV19 to TRBJ2-7; 12 positions agree with TRBD1. This CDR3 is 14 amino acids long. CDR1 LNHDA and CDR2 SQIVND come from the germline V gene (reference sequence). Trimming cost V 6 bases and J 6 bases; bases outside gene matches: 6. The CDR3 protein is CASSTGTGGSEQYF. The CDR3, as DNA: TGTGCCAGTAGCACCGGGACAGGGGGCTCCGAGCAGTACTTC.

This clonotype was counted many times. The CDR3 reads CASSVVSGRGSYEQYF. CDR3 in DNA: TGTGCCAGCAGTGTGGTCAGCGGGAGAGGATCCTACGAGCAGTACTTC. V usage is TRBV2 and J usage is TRBJ2-7, with 8 bases matching TRBD2. The CDR3 is 16 residues long. From germline, CDR1 is SNHLY and CDR2 FYNNEI. The J segment lost 1 base and the V segment lost 4 bases, leaving 9 bases of the junction unmatched.

This clonotype occurred a few times. The rearrangement joins TRBV5-4 to TRBJ1-1, with a weak D call TRBD1 (5 bases). There are 14 residues in the CDR3. Germline loops: CDR1 SGHNT, CDR2 YYREEE (reference sequence). V was pared by 4 bases and J by 4 bases, with 14 bases between. The CDR3 reads CASSPGGGFTEAFF. CDR3 DNA: TGTGCCAGCAGCCCCGGGGGGGGGTTCACTGAAGCTTTCTTT.

This clonotype has ten or more counts. V and J are TRBV28 and TRBJ1-5; D unclear. The V and J ends lost 2 bases and 1 base respectively, with 9 bases between them. The CDR3 consists of 15 residues. CDR1 and CDR2 (germline): MDHEN, SYDVKM. CDR3 DNA sequence: TGTGCCAGCAGTTTACACACCCAAAGCAATCAGCCCCAGCATTTT. Translation gives CASSLHTQSNQPQHF.

Comments on this clonotype: One base away lies a much larger clone, so this may be a sequencing read error. The chain is built from TRBV28 and TRBJ2-7, with D unresolved. The V gene lost 6 bases and the J gene lost 7 bases, with 19 bases spanning the gap. CDR1 and CDR2 from the germline V gene are MDHEN and SYDVKM. The CDR3 is made up of 14 amino acids. CDR3 loop: CASSPITTYNEQYF. DNA for the CDR3: TGTGCCAGCAGCCCGATCACTACTTACAATGAGCAGTACTTC.

The table lists this clonotype with a few counts. The V and J genes are TRBV14 and TRBJ1-5, with D hard to call. Germline V gene lookup returns CDR1 SGHDN and CDR2 FVKESK. The CDR3 spans 13 residues. Trimming took 1 base from V and 5 from J, leaving 6 bases between them. The CDR3: CASSQALDQPQHF. The DNA of the CDR3 is TGTGCCAGCAGCCAAGCGTTGGATCAGCCCCAGCATTTT.

As regards this clonotype: Given a much more abundant clone one base away, this may be a read error. The CDR3 bases are TGTGCCAGCTCAACTAGCGGGAGGACCCATAAGCAGTTCTTC. Protein product: CASSTSGRTHKQFF. The rearrangement links TRBV18 to TRBJ2-1; the match to TRBD2 covers 12 bases. Germline V gene lookup returns CDR1 KGHSH and CDR2 LQKENI. Losses at the gene ends were 5 bases for V and 11 bases for J; bases not matched to a gene: 7. The CDR3 has 14 residues.

This clonotype turned up a few times. A much larger clone is a single base away; this may be a read error. The chain is built from TRBV12-3 or TRBV12-4 and TRBJ2-3; D is perhaps TRBD1 (6 bases). CDR3 length: 16 amino acids. DNA for the CDR3: TGTGCCAGCGGTTTACTAGGGACAATTGGCCCAGATACGCAGTATTTT. This gives the protein CASGLLGTIGPDTQYF.

This clonotype has at least ten counts. The chain carries TRBV2 and TRBJ1-1, with D unresolved. CDR1 is SNHLY, CDR2 FYNNEI, per germline. Between the trimmed V and J ends, which lost 8 bases and 4 bases, there was a span of 14 bases. The CDR3 extends over 13 amino acids. The CDR3 loop reads CASALRGGTEAFF. The CDR3 nucleotides are TGTGCCAGCGCCTTGCGGGGAGGCACTGAAGCTTTCTTT.